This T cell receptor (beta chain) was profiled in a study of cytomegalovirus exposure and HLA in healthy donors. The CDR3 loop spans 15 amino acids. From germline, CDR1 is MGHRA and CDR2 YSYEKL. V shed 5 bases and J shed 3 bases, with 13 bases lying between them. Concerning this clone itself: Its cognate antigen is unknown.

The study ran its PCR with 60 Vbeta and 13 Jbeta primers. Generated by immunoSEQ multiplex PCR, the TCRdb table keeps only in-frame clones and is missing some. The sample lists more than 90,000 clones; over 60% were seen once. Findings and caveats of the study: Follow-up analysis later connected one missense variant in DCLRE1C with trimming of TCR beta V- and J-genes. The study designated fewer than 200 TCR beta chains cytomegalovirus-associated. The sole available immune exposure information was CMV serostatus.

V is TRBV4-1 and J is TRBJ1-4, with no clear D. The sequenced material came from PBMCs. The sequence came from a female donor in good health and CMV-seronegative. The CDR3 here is CASSYLLGANEKLFF. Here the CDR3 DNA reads TGCGCCAGCAGCTACCTCCTGGGAGCTAATGAAAAACTGTTTTTT.